This is a list of T cell receptor beta chains from one sample in a study of T cells in Graves' hyperthyroidism and ophthalmopathy. MiXCR, applied by TCRdb to the multiplex PCR reads, yields one record per CDR3 protein. The profile shows approximately 510,000 distinct CDR3 sequences, about a fifth of them singletons. Input material: blood. These receptors were collected from a man aged 18 to 35 with Graves' hyperthyroidism. Each CDR3 is given with its conserved first and last residue. Fields, in order: V gene, D gene, J gene, clone size, CDR3 DNA, CDR3 protein. The D gene is left open where the match is weak. The size of a clone is reported for some rows only, either as once, few or many, or as a class for expanded clones.

TRBV2	TRBD2	TRBJ2-7	-	TGTGCCAGCAGTGAGTTTGGGACTAGCGGGAGCGAGCAGTACTTC	CASSEFGTSGSEQYF
TRBV10-2	-	TRBJ1-2	many	TGCGCCAGCAGTGATGGAGGGTACGATGGCTACACCTTC	CASSDGGYDGYTF
TRBV15	-	TRBJ2-2	many	TGTGCCACCAGCAGAGAACTTTTTCCGGGACTCAGGAACACCGGGGAGCTGTTTTTT	CATSRELFPGLRNTGELFF
TRBV30	-	TRBJ2-7	many	TGTGCCTGGAGTTTGAGCGCGGACTACGAGCAGTACTTC	CAWSLSADYEQYF
TRBV19	TRBD1	TRBJ2-5	few	TGTGCCAGTACCCCGGGGACAGGGAGCTCCCAAGAGACCCAGTACTTC	CASTPGTGSSQETQYF
TRBV11-1	TRBD1	TRBJ2-7	many	TGTGCCAGCAGCTTAGCGCATCCGGACAGGGTGAGATCCTACGAGCAGTACTTC	CASSLAHPDRVRSYEQYF
TRBV28	-	TRBJ2-2	few	TGTGCCAGCAGTTTATTAGAGGAAGCTGGGGAGCTGTTTTTT	CASSLLEEAGELFF
TRBV28	-	TRBJ1-2	many	TGTGCCAGCAGTTTGGTGACAGTAGGCCTAAGCTACACCTTC	CASSLVTVGLSYTF
TRBV6-1	-	TRBJ1-2	many	TGTGCCAGCAGAGCGCCCGGACAGCTCTATGGCTACACCTTC	CASRAPGQLYGYTF
TRBV29-1	-	TRBJ2-7	-	TGCAGCGTTGAAGAGGCGGGACAACCCTACGAGCAGTACTTC	CSVEEAGQPYEQYF
TRBV19	-	TRBJ2-7	many	TGTGCCACAGGGGAGCCCCACGAGCAGTACTTC	CATGEPHEQYF
TRBV5-1	-	TRBJ1-3	once	TGCGCCAGCGGCTGGGATCCGGGAGTCTTCTCTGGAAACACCATATATTTT	CASGWDPGVFSGNTIYF
TRBV5-1	TRBD1	TRBJ1-2	-	TGCGCCAGCAGAAACCTGGGACAGCCGAGAGGCTACACCTTC	CASRNLGQPRGYTF
TRBV19	-	TRBJ1-1	many	TGTGCCAGTAGTATCGCCTACCGCATGAACACTGAAGCTTTCTTT	CASSIAYRMNTEAFF
TRBV28	TRBD2	TRBJ2-7	-	TGTGCCAGCACTTCAATACCTCGGACTAGTTCCTACGAGCAGTACTTC	CASTSIPRTSSYEQYF
TRBV6-7	TRBD1	TRBJ2-7	many	TGTGCCAGCAGGATCCCGTTCAATCTCAGGGGGTCTTCCTACGAGCAGTACTTC	CASRIPFNLRGSSYEQYF
TRBV7-2	TRBD1	TRBJ2-2	many	TGTGCCAGCAGCTTCCCCGCCAGGCAGGGGGCGAACACCGGGGAGCTGTTTTTT	CASSFPARQGANTGELFF
TRBV20-1	-	TRBJ1-1	few	TGCAGTGCTAGTTCAATCGGGAACACTGAAGCTTTCTTT	CSASSIGNTEAFF
TRBV3-1	TRBD1	TRBJ2-7	-	TGTGCCAGCAGCCAAGGGGCAGGGGGCAACTACGAGCAGTACTTC	CASSQGAGGNYEQYF
TRBV4-2	-	TRBJ2-5	-	TGTGCCAGCAGCCAAGATGTGGGTTGGGGAGAGACCCAGTACTTC	CASSQDVGWGETQYF
TRBV7-2	-	TRBJ2-7	many	TGTGCCAGCAGCTTAGCAGGTTCCAGCTCCTACGAGCAGTACTTC	CASSLAGSSSYEQYF
TRBV24-1	-	TRBJ1-5	many	TGTGCCACCGCTAGAACGGGCGGTCAGCCCCAGCATTTT	CATARTGGQPQHF
TRBV7-8	TRBD2	TRBJ2-2	-	TGTGCCAGCAGCTTGCCTTTAGCGGGGGAGCCGAACACCGGGGAGCTGTTTTTT	CASSLPLAGEPNTGELFF
TRBV27	-	TRBJ1-2	-	TGTGCCAGCAGTTTATTCGGGAATAACTATGGCTACACCTTC	CASSLFGNNYGYTF
TRBV27	-	TRBJ2-2	few	TGTGCCAGCAGTTTATCGGGGTTCGACACCGGGGAGCTGTTTTTT	CASSLSGFDTGELFF
TRBV7-9	-	TRBJ1-2	many	TGTGCCAGCACACAGGTCGGACGGCCTAACTATGGCTACACCTTC	CASTQVGRPNYGYTF
TRBV6-1	-	TRBJ1-1	many	TGTGCCAGTACGTGGGAGGAGGCCACTGAAGCTTTCTTT	CASTWEEATEAFF
TRBV28	TRBD1	TRBJ1-1	many	TGTGCCAGCAGTTTCCGAAACAGGGGCTCTGAAGCTTTCTTT	CASSFRNRGSEAFF
TRBV29-1	TRBD1	TRBJ2-7	-	TGCAGCGTTGAGCCGGGACAGGGTGACGAGCAGTACTTC	CSVEPGQGDEQYF
TRBV19	-	TRBJ2-5	many	TGTGCCAGTAGTATAATCGTTGAAGAGACCCAGTACTTC	CASSIIVEETQYF
TRBV7-6	TRBD1	TRBJ2-2	many	TGTGCCAGCAGCTTATCTTGGAGGGACAGGGTTTACACCGGGGAGCTGTTTTTT	CASSLSWRDRVYTGELFF
TRBV12-3/TRBV12-4	-	TRBJ1-3	once	TGTGCCAGCAGTTTAGAGACGGTGCGCGGAAACACCATATATTTT	CASSLETVRGNTIYF
TRBV25-1	-	TRBJ1-3	many	TGTGCCAGTCGTGAGGGAGCTGGAAACACCATATATTTT	CASREGAGNTIYF
TRBV25-1	-	TRBJ1-1	many	TGTGCCAGCAGTGAATTAACCGGGAGGGACACTGAAGCTTTCTTT	CASSELTGRDTEAFF
TRBV15	-	TRBJ1-6	many	TGTGCCACCAGCAGAGATCCAGGGGCCCAAAATTCACCCCTCCACTTT	CATSRDPGAQNSPLHF
TRBV7-3	-	TRBJ1-1	once	TGTGCCAGCAGCTTAAGAGACCTCGGGGACACTGAAGCTTTCTTT	CASSLRDLGDTEAFF
TRBV9	TRBD1	TRBJ1-1	few	TGTGCCAGCAGCCCAGGGACAGGGGGCGGGGAAGCTTTCTTT	CASSPGTGGGEAFF
TRBV5-1	-	TRBJ2-6	many	TGCGCCTCTTCGTTCGGGGGCTCTTCTGGGGCCAACGTCCTGACTTTC	CASSFGGSSGANVLTF
TRBV9	-	TRBJ1-2	many	TGTGCCAGCAGCCTAGGGGCAGGTTGGAACTATGGCTACACCTTC	CASSLGAGWNYGYTF
TRBV20-1	TRBD2	TRBJ2-5	many	TGCAGTGCTAGAGATATAGCGGGGATCCAAGAGACCCAGTACTTC	CSARDIAGIQETQYF
TRBV13	TRBD1	TRBJ2-7	many	TGTGCCAGCAGCCTCCCGACCGGGCAGGGGGCGGCCGAGCAGTACTTC	CASSLPTGQGAAEQYF
TRBV20-1	-	TRBJ1-2	many	TGCAGTGCTAGAGAAGGGGTGTATGGCTACACCTTC	CSAREGVYGYTF
TRBV20-1	TRBD1	TRBJ1-1	-	TGCAGTGGGGGGCAGGGGGTCACTGAAGCTTTCTTT	CSGGQGVTEAFF
TRBV30	TRBD1	TRBJ2-2	few	TGTGCCGGAACAGGGGCTAACACCGGGGAGCTGTTTTTT	CAGTGANTGELFF
TRBV2	TRBD1	TRBJ2-7	-	TGTGCCAGCAGTGGGTTGACAGGGGCTTCCTACGAGCAGTACTTC	CASSGLTGASYEQYF
TRBV15	-	TRBJ2-7	few	TGTGCCACCAGCAGAGATGTCCGGGAGCAGTACTTC	CATSRDVREQYF
TRBV12-3/TRBV12-4	TRBD1	TRBJ1-2	-	TGTGCCAGCAGGGGACAGAGCCTTTATGGCTACACCTTC	CASRGQSLYGYTF
TRBV20-1	-	TRBJ1-1	-	TGCAGTGCTAGAGGTGGAGGGCACACTGAAGCTTTCTTT	CSARGGGHTEAFF
TRBV12-3/TRBV12-4	-	TRBJ2-7	-	TGTGCCAGCAGTTCCGGACTGATGCAGTACTTC	CASSSGLMQYF
TRBV6-1	TRBD2	TRBJ2-5	many	TGTGCCAGCAGAGGACTAGTGGGGGAGACCCAGTACTTC	CASRGLVGETQYF
TRBV29-1	-	TRBJ1-2	many	TGCAGCGTTGGGTCAGGGAGTTATGGCTACACCTTC	CSVGSGSYGYTF
TRBV12-3/TRBV12-4	TRBD1	TRBJ1-1	many	TGTGCCAGCAGCTCCTCGGGACAGGGTAGGAATGAAGCTTTCTTT	CASSSSGQGRNEAFF
TRBV24-1	-	TRBJ2-5	many	TGTGCCACCAGTGATTGGACAAAGGTCTACTTC	CATSDWTKVYF